A selection of T cell receptor beta chains follows, all from one sample in a study of early T cells in non-severe SARS-CoV-2 infection. One entry per CDR3 protein results from TCRdb running MiXCR on the 5' RACE reads. This sample yields tens of thousands of distinct CDR3 sequences, of which 15% are seen a single time; roughly an eighth belongs to the top ten. Sequencing was performed on whole blood. Receptors originate from an adult who was a healthcare worker with PCR-confirmed SARS-CoV-2 infection or an uninfected control (not recorded which). CDR3s include the opening cysteine and the closing phenylalanine or tryptophan. Expanded clones get a size class; other rows say once, few or many, or leave the size out.

size: many
J: TRBJ2-7
V: TRBV6-1
CDR3: CASSGQASWEQYF

size: many
J: TRBJ1-2
V: TRBV19
CDR3: CASSFWVGYTF

size: many
J: TRBJ1-1
V: TRBV25-1
CDR3: CASSEQDRGTEAFF

size: few
J: TRBJ1-1
V: TRBV4-1
CDR3: CASSQALLGNTEAFF

size: few
J: TRBJ1-3
V: TRBV29-1
CDR3: CSVEVGQGADTIYF

size: few
J: TRBJ2-3
V: TRBV16
CDR3: CASIGGGAADTQYF

size: .
J: TRBJ1-1
V: TRBV7-9
CDR3: CASSQNPGNANTEAFF

size: .
J: TRBJ1-1
V: TRBV5-1
CDR3: CASSLVGIQNTEAFF

size: few
J: TRBJ2-2
V: TRBV5-1
CDR3: CASSISGYNRELFF

size: few
J: TRBJ1-1
V: TRBV28
CDR3: CASTPHGRSNTEAFF

size: .
J: TRBJ2-5
V: TRBV19
CDR3: CASSRTATGETQYF

size: few
J: TRBJ1-2
V: TRBV20-1
CDR3: CSARDWYEKGYTF

size: .
J: TRBJ1-5
V: TRBV19
CDR3: CASSAGTISNQPQHF

size: many
J: TRBJ1-4
V: TRBV12-3/TRBV12-4
CDR3: CASSPQGSGEKLFF

size: few
J: TRBJ1-1
V: TRBV7-2
CDR3: CASSPGTGGLNTEAFF

size: .
J: TRBJ2-3
V: TRBV6-2/TRBV6-3
CDR3: CASSYFGGTDTQYF

size: few
J: TRBJ2-7
V: TRBV5-6
CDR3: CASSLAEVNPYEQYF

size: many
J: TRBJ2-7
V: TRBV28
CDR3: CASSLKVGSSYEQYF

size: few
J: TRBJ1-1
V: TRBV7-9
CDR3: CASSFGQQQGVAFF

size: .
J: TRBJ1-5
V: TRBV7-9
CDR3: CASSHRASNQPQHF

size: many
J: TRBJ2-7
V: TRBV28
CDR3: CASSLGGHYEQYF

size: few
J: TRBJ1-5
V: TRBV7-9
CDR3: CASSPAGQGEQPQHF

size: .
J: TRBJ2-7
V: TRBV6-1
CDR3: CASSVSSYEQYF

size: few
J: TRBJ2-4
V: TRBV7-8
CDR3: CASSSGQGVLAKNIQYF

size: few
J: TRBJ2-7
V: TRBV20-1
CDR3: CSARDTKSSYEQYF

size: many
J: TRBJ1-1
V: TRBV29-1
CDR3: CSVDKGARTEAFF

size: .
J: TRBJ2-5
V: TRBV18
CDR3: CASSPGQPRQETQYF

size: many
J: TRBJ2-7
V: TRBV28
CDR3: CASIFRATNEQYF

size: few
J: TRBJ2-3
V: TRBV7-9
CDR3: CASSFAGTSGLPDTQYF

size: .
J: TRBJ2-7
V: TRBV5-4
CDR3: CASSLEQGSYEQYF

size: .
J: TRBJ2-3
V: TRBV5-6
CDR3: CASSLPWERRDTQYF

size: .
J: TRBJ1-3
V: TRBV4-3
CDR3: CASSQFPRSSGNTIYF

size: .
J: TRBJ2-3
V: TRBV9
CDR3: CASSARLDTDTQYF

size: .
J: TRBJ2-1
V: TRBV10-1
CDR3: CASSGETGNVNEQFF

size: few
J: TRBJ2-7
V: TRBV10-3
CDR3: CAISEPGLVHPLF

size: few
J: TRBJ2-3
V: TRBV7-2
CDR3: CASAPSGSDTQYF

size: many
J: TRBJ1-5
V: TRBV20-1
CDR3: CSAGDRRRGNQPQHF

size: .
J: TRBJ2-5
V: TRBV29-1
CDR3: CSVAGGQETQYF

size: .
J: TRBJ2-1
V: TRBV14
CDR3: CASSREDSSSYNEQFF

size: .
J: TRBJ2-2
V: TRBV5-1
CDR3: CASKPFLSNTGELFF